The rows below give T cell receptor beta chains drawn from one sample of a study of cytomegalovirus exposure and HLA in healthy donors. Data came from immunoSEQ multiplex PCR; TCRdb stores just in-frame clones and leaves some out. The sample includes fewer than 180,000 clones, 60% to 70% of them seen just once. Sequenced material: PBMCs. The source of these receptors is a woman aged 55-70 years in good health and CMV-seropositive. The CDR3 runs from the conserved cysteine through the conserved F or W. A D gene is named only where the DNA matches it firmly. Clone size appears in some rows only: once, few, many, or a class for an expanded clone.

j_gene,abundance,v_gene,d_gene,CDR3aa,CDR3nt
TRBJ1-1,few,TRBV6-5,.,CASSYSGWTEAFF,TGTGCCAGCAGTTACTCGGGCTGGACTGAAGCTTTCTTT
TRBJ2-3,once,TRBV7-9,.,CASSLRASRGDTQYF,TGTGCCAGCAGCTTACGGGCTAGCCGGGGAGATACGCAGTATTTT
TRBJ2-1,once,TRBV9,.,CASSQTASSYNEQFF,TGTGCCAGCAGCCAGACAGCAAGCTCCTACAATGAGCAGTTCTTC
TRBJ2-1,.,TRBV18,.,CASSPRTKNNEQFF,TGTGCCAGCTCACCACGGACTAAGAACAATGAGCAGTTCTTC
TRBJ2-7,few,TRBV19,TRBD2,CASSMDLAGGSSYEQYF,TGTGCCAGTAGTATGGACCTTGCGGGAGGGAGCTCCTACGAGCAGTACTTC
TRBJ2-3,.,TRBV30,.,CAWKGASDTQYF,TGTGCCTGGAAGGGAGCGTCAGATACGCAGTATTTT
TRBJ2-1,.,TRBV4-1,.,CASSPGASSYNEQFF,TGCGCCAGCAGCCCTGGGGCCAGCTCCTACAATGAGCAGTTCTTC
TRBJ2-1,few,TRBV4-3,TRBD2,CASSQEGLAGNEQFF,TGCGCCAGCAGCCAAGAGGGACTAGCAGGCAATGAGCAGTTCTTC
TRBJ2-3,.,TRBV5-1,.,CASSTSGDETDTQYF,TGCGCCAGCAGCACCTCGGGGGATGAGACAGATACGCAGTATTTT
TRBJ1-3,.,TRBV11-1,.,CASSLAAGDGNTIYF,TGTGCCAGCAGCTTAGCGGCAGGGGATGGAAACACCATATATTTT
TRBJ2-7,.,TRBV19,.,CASSPPAGYEQYF,TGTGCCAGTAGTCCACCGGCAGGCTACGAGCAGTACTTC
TRBJ1-1,.,TRBV11-2,.,CASSLAPPNTEAFF,TGTGCCAGCAGCTTAGCTCCCCCGAACACTGAAGCTTTCTTT
TRBJ1-3,.,TRBV7-9,.,CASIGGSFTGNTIYF,TGTGCCAGCATCGGGGGGTCCTTCACTGGAAACACCATATATTTT
TRBJ2-3,.,TRBV30,.,CAWSLGATDTQYF,TGTGCCTGGAGTTTGGGGGCCACAGATACGCAGTATTTT
TRBJ2-7,.,TRBV27,.,CASSLGQDYEQYF,TGTGCCAGCAGTTTGGGTCAGGACTACGAGCAGTACTTC
TRBJ1-4,.,TRBV27,TRBD1,CASSGTGGRKANEKLFF,TGTGCCAGCAGTGGGACAGGGGGCCGTAAAGCTAATGAAAAACTGTTTTTT
TRBJ1-2,.,TRBV28,.,CASYLEQGHYGYTF,TGTGCCAGCTACCTCGAACAGGGCCACTATGGCTACACCTTC
TRBJ2-1,.,TRBV4-3,TRBD2,CASSQDTGLADNEQFF,TGCGCCAGCAGCCAAGATACGGGACTAGCGGACAATGAGCAGTTCTTC
TRBJ2-1,few,TRBV9,.,CASSGSSTVSSYNEQFF,TGTGCCAGCAGCGGATCATCCACGGTGAGCTCCTACAATGAGCAGTTCTTC
TRBJ1-2,.,TRBV2,.,CASSERFYGYTF,TGTGCCAGCAGTGAACGGTTTTATGGCTACACCTTC
TRBJ2-7,.,TRBV19,TRBD2,CASSNGWTSGRDTGYEQYF,TGTGCCAGTAGTAACGGTTGGACTAGCGGGAGGGACACCGGCTACGAGCAGTACTTC
TRBJ1-3,.,TRBV28,.,CASSLRQGGNTIYF,TGTGCCAGTAGTTTACGGCAGGGTGGAAACACCATATATTTT
TRBJ2-1,few,TRBV23-1,.,CASTPWEPGSYNEQFF,TGCGCCAGCACTCCATGGGAGCCAGGCTCCTACAATGAGCAGTTCTTC
TRBJ1-5,once,TRBV21-1,.,CASSLDRVNQPQHF,TGTGCCAGCAGCCTTGACAGGGTAAATCAGCCCCAGCATTTT
TRBJ2-1,.,TRBV18,TRBD2,CASSPLRGERGDNEQFF,TGTGCCAGCTCACCACTCCGAGGGGAGCGGGGCGACAATGAGCAGTTCTTC
TRBJ2-7,.,TRBV7-6,.,CASSLPASEQYF,TGTGCCAGCAGCTTACCGGCTAGCGAGCAGTACTTC
TRBJ1-1,.,TRBV19,.,CASSFRRDTEAFF,TGTGCCAGTAGTTTTCGACGGGACACTGAAGCTTTCTTT
TRBJ1-2,.,TRBV28,TRBD1,CASSSSGTGARNYGYTF,TGTGCCAGCAGTTCCTCGGGGACAGGGGCGAGGAACTATGGCTACACCTTC